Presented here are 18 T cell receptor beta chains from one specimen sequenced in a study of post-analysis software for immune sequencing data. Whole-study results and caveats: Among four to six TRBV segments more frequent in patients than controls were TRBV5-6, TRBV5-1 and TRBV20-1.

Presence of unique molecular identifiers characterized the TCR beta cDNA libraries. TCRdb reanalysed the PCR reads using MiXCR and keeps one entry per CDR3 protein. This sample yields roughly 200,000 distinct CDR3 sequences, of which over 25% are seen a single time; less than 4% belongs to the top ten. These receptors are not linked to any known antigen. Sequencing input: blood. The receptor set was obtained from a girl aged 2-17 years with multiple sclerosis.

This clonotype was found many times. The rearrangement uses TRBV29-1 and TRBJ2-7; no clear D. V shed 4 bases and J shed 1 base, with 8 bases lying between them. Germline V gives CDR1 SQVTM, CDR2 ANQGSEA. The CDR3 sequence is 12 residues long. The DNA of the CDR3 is TGCAGCGTTGTGGGCAGTTCCTACGAGCAGTACTTC. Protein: CSVVGSSYEQYF.

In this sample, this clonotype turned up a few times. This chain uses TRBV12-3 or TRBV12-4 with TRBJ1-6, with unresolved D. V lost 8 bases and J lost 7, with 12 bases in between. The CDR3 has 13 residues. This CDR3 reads CASGVTGNSPLHF. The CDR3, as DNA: TGTGCCAGCGGAGTTACGGGCAATTCACCCCTCCACTTT.

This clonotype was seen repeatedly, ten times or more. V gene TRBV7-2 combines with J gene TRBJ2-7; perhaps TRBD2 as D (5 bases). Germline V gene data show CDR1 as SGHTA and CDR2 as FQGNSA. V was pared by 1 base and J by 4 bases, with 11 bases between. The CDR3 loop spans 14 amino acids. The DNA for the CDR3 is TGTGCCAGCAGCTTAGGTATAGCGCTATACGAGCAGTACTTC. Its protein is CASSLGIALYEQYF.

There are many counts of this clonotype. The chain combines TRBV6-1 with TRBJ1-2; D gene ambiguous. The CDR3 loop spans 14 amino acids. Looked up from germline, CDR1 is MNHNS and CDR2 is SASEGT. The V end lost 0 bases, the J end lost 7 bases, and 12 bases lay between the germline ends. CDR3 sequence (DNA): TGTGCCAGCAGTGAAGCGTCGAAGGGTTTTGGCTACACCTTC. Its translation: CASSEASKGFGYTF.

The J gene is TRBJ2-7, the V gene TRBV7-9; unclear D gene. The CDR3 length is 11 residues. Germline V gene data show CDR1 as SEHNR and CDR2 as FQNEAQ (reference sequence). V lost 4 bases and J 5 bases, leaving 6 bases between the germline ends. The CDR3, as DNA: TGTGCCAGCAGCTATGGGCACGAGCAGTACTTC. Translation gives CASSYGHEQYF.

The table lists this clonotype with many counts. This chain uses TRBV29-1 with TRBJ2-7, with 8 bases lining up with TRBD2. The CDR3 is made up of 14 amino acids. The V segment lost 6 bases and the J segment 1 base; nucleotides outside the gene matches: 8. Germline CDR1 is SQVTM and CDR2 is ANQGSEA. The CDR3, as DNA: TGCAGCGTGCGCCCGGGGGGGAGGTCCTACGAGCAGTACTTC. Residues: CSVRPGGRSYEQYF.

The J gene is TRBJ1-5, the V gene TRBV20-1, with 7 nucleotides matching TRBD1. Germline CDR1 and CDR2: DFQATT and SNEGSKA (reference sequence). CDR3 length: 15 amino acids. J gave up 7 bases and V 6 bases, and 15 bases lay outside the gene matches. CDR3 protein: CSAPTAEGAGQPQHF. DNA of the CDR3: TGCAGTGCCCCCACGGCAGAGGGGGCTGGCCAGCCCCAGCATTTT.

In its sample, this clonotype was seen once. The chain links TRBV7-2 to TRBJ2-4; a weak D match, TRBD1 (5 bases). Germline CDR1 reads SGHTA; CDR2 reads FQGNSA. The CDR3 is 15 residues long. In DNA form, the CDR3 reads TGTGTGAGCAGCTTAGGGGCCGGGGCCAAAAACATTCAGTACTTC. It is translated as CVSSLGAGAKNIQYF.

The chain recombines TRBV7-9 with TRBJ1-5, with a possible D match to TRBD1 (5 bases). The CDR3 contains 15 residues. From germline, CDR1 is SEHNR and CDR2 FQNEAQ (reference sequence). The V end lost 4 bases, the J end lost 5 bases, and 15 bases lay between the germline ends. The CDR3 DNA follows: TGTGCCAGCAGCTGGACCGGGGCCCAGGATCAGCCCCAGCATTTT. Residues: CASSWTGAQDQPQHF.

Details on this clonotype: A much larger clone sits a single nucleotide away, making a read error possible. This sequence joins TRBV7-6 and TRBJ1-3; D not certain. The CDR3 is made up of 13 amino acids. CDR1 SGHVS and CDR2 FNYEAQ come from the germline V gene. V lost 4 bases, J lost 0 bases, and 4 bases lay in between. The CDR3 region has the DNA TGTGCCAGCAGCTCAAGCTCTGGAAACACCATATATTTT. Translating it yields CASSSSSGNTIYF.

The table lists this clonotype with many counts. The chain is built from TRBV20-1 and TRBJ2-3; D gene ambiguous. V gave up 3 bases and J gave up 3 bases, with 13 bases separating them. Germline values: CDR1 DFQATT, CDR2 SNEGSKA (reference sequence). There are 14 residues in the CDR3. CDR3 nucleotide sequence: TGCAGTGCTAGCGAACTAACCATAACAGATACGCAGTATTTT. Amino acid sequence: CSASELTITDTQYF.

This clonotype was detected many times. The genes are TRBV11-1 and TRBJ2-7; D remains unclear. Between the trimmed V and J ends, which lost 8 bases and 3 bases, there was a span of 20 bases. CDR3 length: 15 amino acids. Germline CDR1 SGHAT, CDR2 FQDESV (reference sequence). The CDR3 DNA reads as TGTGCCAGCTCCCCCCTATCCACCTTCCGCTACGAGCAGTACTTC. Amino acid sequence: CASSPLSTFRYEQYF.

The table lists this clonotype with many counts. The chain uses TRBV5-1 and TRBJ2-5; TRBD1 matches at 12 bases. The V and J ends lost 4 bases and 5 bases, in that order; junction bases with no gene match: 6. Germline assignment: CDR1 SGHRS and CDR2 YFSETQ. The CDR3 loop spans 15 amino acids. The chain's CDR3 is CASSIYGTGGETQYF. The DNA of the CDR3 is TGCGCCAGCAGCATATATGGGACAGGGGGCGAGACCCAGTACTTC.

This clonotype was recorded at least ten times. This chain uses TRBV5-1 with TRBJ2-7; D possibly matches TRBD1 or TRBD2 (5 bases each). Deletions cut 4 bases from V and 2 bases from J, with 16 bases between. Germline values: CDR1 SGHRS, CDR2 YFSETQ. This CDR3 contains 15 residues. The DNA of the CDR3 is TGCGCCAGCAGCCGGGACCTTGCGATAACCTACGAGCAGTACTTC. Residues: CASSRDLAITYEQYF.

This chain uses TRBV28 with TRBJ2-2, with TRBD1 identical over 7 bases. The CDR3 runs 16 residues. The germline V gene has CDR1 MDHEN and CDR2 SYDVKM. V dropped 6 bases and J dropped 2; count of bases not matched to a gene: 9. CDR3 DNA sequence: TGTGCCAGCAGAAAAACGGGACAGCTAAACACCGGGGAGCTGTTTTTT. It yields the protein CASRKTGQLNTGELFF.

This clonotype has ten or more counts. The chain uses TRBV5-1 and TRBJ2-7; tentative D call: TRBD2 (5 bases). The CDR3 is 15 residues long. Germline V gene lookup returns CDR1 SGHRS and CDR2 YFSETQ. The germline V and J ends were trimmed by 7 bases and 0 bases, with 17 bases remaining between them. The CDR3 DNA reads TGCGCCAGCCACTATGACGCCGGAGGCTCCTACGAGCAGTACTTC. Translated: CASHYDAGGSYEQYF.

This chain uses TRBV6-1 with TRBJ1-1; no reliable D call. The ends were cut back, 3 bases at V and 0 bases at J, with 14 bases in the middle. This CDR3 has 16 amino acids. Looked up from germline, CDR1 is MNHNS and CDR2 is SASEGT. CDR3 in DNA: TGTGCCAGCAGTGAGGCAGGCCACGGTTTGAACACTGAAGCTTTCTTT. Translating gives CASSEAGHGLNTEAFF.

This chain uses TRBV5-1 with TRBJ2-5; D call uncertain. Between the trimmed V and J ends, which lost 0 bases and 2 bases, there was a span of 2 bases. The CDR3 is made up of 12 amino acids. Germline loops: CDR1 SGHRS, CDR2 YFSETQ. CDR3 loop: CASSLEQETQYF. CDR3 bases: TGCGCCAGCAGCTTGGAACAAGAGACCCAGTACTTC.